Each of the 29 T cell receptor beta chains below was sequenced from the same sample in a study of Graves' ophthalmopathy and Graves' hyperthyroidism. Investigators amplified TCR beta CDR3 regions from RNA transcripts. HTBI primers primed a first-round RT-PCR, and a second-round multiplex PCR followed. MiXCR was run by TCRdb on the multiplex PCR reads, yielding one entry per CDR3 protein. Here the sample spans hundreds of thousands of distinct CDR3 sequences, 22% being singletons. Source material: peripheral blood. The receptors here all came from a woman aged 18-29 years with stable Graves' hyperthyroidism. Some clones in this sample may be carry-over from other donors' samples.

The chain recombines TRBV20-1 with TRBJ2-5; possibly TRBD2 for D (7 bases). Trimming stripped 6 bases from V and 8 bases from J, with 19 bases between. The CDR3 length is 13 residues. Germline V gene sequence: CDR1 DFQATT, CDR2 SNEGSKA (reference sequence). CDR3 nucleotide sequence: TGCAGTGCCGCTGGGGGGGCCCCAGATACCCAGTACTTC. Its protein is CSAAGGAPDTQYF.

This clonotype was found many times. The rearrangement links TRBV12-3 or TRBV12-4 to TRBJ2-7; D remains ambiguous. The length of the CDR3 is 11 residues. V lost 3 bases, J lost 7 bases, and 7 bases lay in between. As DNA, the CDR3 is TGTGCCAGCAGTTTTGTGGGAGAGCAGTACTTC. Translation: CASSFVGEQYF.

This clonotype was seen at least ten times. The chain joins TRBV30 to TRBJ1-1; no definite D call. V lost 3 bases, J lost 0 bases, and 5 bases lay in between. Germline V lookup: CDR1 GTSNPN, CDR2 SVGIG (reference sequence). The CDR3 sequence is 12 residues long. CDR3 coding DNA: TGTGCCTGGAGGGGGTTGAACACTGAAGCTTTCTTT. It translates to CAWRGLNTEAFF.

This clonotype was detected many times. The chain recombines TRBV29-1 with TRBJ1-2; 8 nucleotides line up with TRBD1. Germline V gene lookup returns CDR1 SQVTM and CDR2 ANQGSEA. Losses at the gene ends were 7 bases for V and 6 bases for J; bases not matched to a gene: 7. CDR3 size: 12 residues. This CDR3 is CSGMDRAHGYTF. In nucleotides, the CDR3 is TGCAGCGGGATGGACAGGGCCCATGGCTACACCTTC.

This chain connects TRBV19 to TRBJ2-2, with 7 bases lining up with TRBD1. Germline V gives CDR1 LNHDA, CDR2 SQIVND (reference sequence). The junction had 14 bases not matched to a gene; V was cut back by 9 bases and J by 1 base. This CDR3 has 17 residues. CDR3 in DNA: TGTGCCAGGGGGACAGCAAAACGGTCGTTGAACACCGGGGAGCTGTTTTTT. Protein sequence: CARGTAKRSLNTGELFF.

This chain links TRBV15 with TRBJ2-7; tentative D call: TRBD2 (5 bases). From germline, CDR1 is LNHNV and CDR2 YYDKDF (reference sequence). With 0 bases removed from V and 1 base from J, the gap between germline ends came to 10 bases. The CDR3 length is 15 residues. CDR3 bases: TGTGCCACCAGCAGAGATCACGGCGGGTCCTACGAGCAGTACTTC. Its translation: CATSRDHGGSYEQYF. The complete variable domain, with remaining parts taken from reference TRBV15 and TRBJ2-7, reads DAMVIQNPRYQVTQFGKPVTLSCSQTLNHNVMYWYQQKSSQAPKLLFHYYDKDFNNEADTPDNFQSRRPNTSFCFLDIRSPGLGDTAMYLCATSRDHGGSYEQYFGPGTRLTVT.

This clonotype was detected many times. CDR3 bases: TGTGCCACCAGTGATTTAAAGCAGGGTGTAGTGACAGATACGCAGTATTTT. This gives the protein CATSDLKQGVVTDTQYF. The chain combines TRBV24-1 with TRBJ2-3, with a tentative D call TRBD1 (5 bases). The germline gives CDR1 KGHDR, CDR2 SFDVKD. The CDR3 totals 17 residues. V gave up 1 base and J gave up 3 bases, with 16 bases separating them.

Concerning this clonotype itself: A single base separates this from a much larger clone, so it may be a read error. The chain combines TRBV6-2 or TRBV6-3 with TRBJ2-5; TRBD2 matches 10 bases. Per the germline V gene, CDR1 is MNHEY and CDR2 is SVGEGT. This CDR3 contains 16 residues. The CDR3, as DNA: TGTGCCAGCAATTACGGGTCACTAGCGGGGAAGGAGACCCAGTACTTC. Its translation: CASNYGSLAGKETQYF.

The CDR3 sequence is CASRRTGGFTEAFF. CDR3 in DNA: TGTGCCAGCAGACGGACAGGGGGTTTCACTGAAGCTTTCTTT. The chain joins TRBV7-9 to TRBJ1-1, with 10 nucleotides matching TRBD1. CDR3 size: 14 residues. In germline, CDR1 is SEHNR, CDR2 FQNEAQ (reference sequence). J gave up 4 bases and V 6 bases, and 5 bases lay outside the gene matches.

This clonotype was picked up many times. This chain connects TRBV6-1 to TRBJ1-1, with no clear D. V was pared by 8 bases and J by 11 bases, with 15 bases between. The CDR3 is 11 residues long. Looked up from germline, CDR1 is MNHNS and CDR2 is SASEGT. The CDR3 loop reads CASSLRVVAFF. CDR3 DNA: TGTGCCAGCTCCCTCAGAGTGGTTGCTTTCTTT.

As to this clonotype: This may arise from a read error, as a much more abundant clone is one base away. Written as DNA, the CDR3 is TGTGTTAGTTCCCCCGCGGGGCTCCAAGAGACCCAGTACTTC. Translating gives CVSSPAGLQETQYF. The chain has TRBV12-5 and TRBJ2-5; weak D call: TRBD2 (6 bases). Germline V gene lookup returns CDR1 LGHNT and CDR2 FRNRAP. The CDR3 totals 14 residues.

This clonotype was observed at least ten times. V usage is TRBV13 and J usage is TRBJ2-7; a possible D gene is TRBD2 (5 bases). Deletions cut 5 bases from V and 2 bases from J, with 13 bases between. The germline CDR1 and CDR2 sequences are PRHDT and FYEKMQ (reference sequence). This CDR3 has 14 residues. DNA of the CDR3: TGTGCCAGCAGCCCCCGAGGGTCGACCTACGAGCAGTACTTC. It yields the protein CASSPRGSTYEQYF.

On this clonotype: The CDR3 does not close with the conserved phenylalanine or tryptophan, likely indicating a read error. This rearrangement joins TRBV28 to TRBJ1-1, with no clear D. Germline values: CDR1 MDHEN, CDR2 SYDVKM. Trimming left V 4 bases short and J 5 bases short, with 8 bases between. This CDR3 is built from 12 residues. This CDR3 is CASSWLDTEAFV. The CDR3 DNA sequence: TGTGCCAGCAGTTGGCTTGATACTGAAGCTTTCGTT.

This clonotype showed up many times. The chain is built from TRBV9 and TRBJ1-2; TRBD1 is a possible D gene (5 bases). V lost 0 bases, J lost 4 bases, and 7 bases lay in between. The CDR3 has 13 residues. Germline V lookup: CDR1 SGDLS, CDR2 YYNGEE. The CDR3, as DNA: TGTGCCAGCAGCGTAGGGGACCTCTATGGCTACACCTTC. Translating it yields CASSVGDLYGYTF.

The chain is built from TRBV7-2 and TRBJ1-1; perhaps TRBD1 as D (5 bases). Germline assignment: CDR1 SGHTA and CDR2 FQGNSA. Deletions cut 3 bases from V and 5 bases from J, with 10 bases between. The CDR3 runs 13 residues. The CDR3 reads CASSFGQWTEAFF. In DNA form, the CDR3 reads TGTGCCAGCAGCTTTGGACAATGGACTGAAGCTTTCTTT.

This rearrangement joins TRBV10-3 to TRBJ2-5; 7 bases fit TRBD1. V trimming: 6 bases; J trimming: 2 bases; junction bases outside the gene matches: 9. The CDR3 is made up of 15 amino acids. CDR1 ENHRY and CDR2 SYGVKD come from the germline V gene. CDR3 DNA sequence: TGTGCCATCAGCCCGCTGACAGGGCCGCAAGAGACCCAGTACTTC. Its translation is CAISPLTGPQETQYF.

Many counts were recorded for this clonotype. V gene TRBV10-2 combines with J gene TRBJ1-1; D gene ambiguous. Germline CDR1 and CDR2: WSHSY and SAAADI. This CDR3 is built from 13 residues. V was pared by 6 bases and J by 1 base, with 9 bases between. The CDR3 region is CASRATRNTEAFF. CDR3 DNA sequence: TGCGCCAGCAGGGCGACAAGGAACACTGAAGCTTTCTTT.

The sample holds one count of this clonotype. The V call is TRBV20-1, the J call TRBJ1-6; no firm D call. Germline V gives CDR1 DFQATT, CDR2 SNEGSKA (reference sequence). V lost 3 bases and J 0 bases, leaving 18 bases between the germline ends. The CDR3 loop spans 18 amino acids. The CDR3 DNA sequence: TGCAGTGCTAGGACAAAAGGGCTTTTCAGCTCCTATAATTCACCCCTCCACTTT. Its translation is CSARTKGLFSSYNSPLHF.

The chain is built from TRBV6-2 or TRBV6-3 and TRBJ2-7; D might be TRBD1 (7 bases). CDR3 length: 13 amino acids. V was trimmed by 10 bases and J by 2 bases, leaving 15 bases between them. CDR1 is MNHEY, CDR2 SVGEGT, per germline. The CDR3 protein is CATRGASTYEQYF. In nucleotides, the CDR3 is TGTGCCACCAGGGGGGCCTCAACCTACGAGCAGTACTTC.

This clonotype appeared many times. The genes are TRBV6-1 and TRBJ1-5; no definite D call. The germline V gene encodes CDR1 MNHNS and CDR2 SASEGT. V lost 2 bases and J 5 bases, leaving 4 bases between the germline ends. This CDR3 has 12 residues. CDR3 protein: CASSERDQPQHF. The CDR3 nucleotides read TGTGCCAGCAGTGAAAGGGATCAGCCCCAGCATTTT.

In its sample, this clonotype was seen a few times. The chain carries TRBV12-5 and TRBJ2-2; 9 bases map to TRBD1. The germline V gene has CDR1 LGHNT and CDR2 FRNRAP. Trimming at V came to 6 bases and at J to 6 bases, leaving 5 bases not matched to a gene. The CDR3 spans 14 residues. CDR3 DNA: TGTGCTAGTGGGCCGGACAGGGGATCCGGGGAGCTGTTTTTT. Residues: CASGPDRGSGELFF.

The rearrangement links TRBV29-1 to TRBJ1-2; 8 nucleotides match TRBD1. CDR1 and CDR2 from the germline V gene are SQVTM and ANQGSEA. V shed 3 bases, J shed 11 bases, and the junction held 23 bases outside the gene matches. CDR3 length: 17 amino acids. CDR3 sequence reads: CSVDERPGQVVVGGYTF. CDR3 nucleotide sequence: TGCAGCGTTGACGAGAGACCGGGACAGGTGGTAGTGGGAGGGTACACCTTC.

The chain links TRBV27 to TRBJ2-2; no firm D call. Trimming took off 5 bases at V and 2 bases at J, with 9 bases between the two ends. The CDR3 is 14 amino acids. The V gene's germline CDR1 is MNHEY and CDR2 SMNVEV (reference sequence). The CDR3 sequence: CASSNQANTGELFF. The CDR3 DNA reads TGTGCCAGCAGTAACCAGGCAAACACCGGGGAGCTGTTTTTT.

The chain has TRBV3-1 and TRBJ2-2; no definite D call. The CDR3 is 13 residues long. V lost 4 bases and J 5 bases, leaving 8 bases between the germline ends. Germline CDR1 and CDR2: LGHDT and YNNKEL (reference sequence). The CDR3 coding sequence is TGTGCCAGCAGCCCACTATTTACCGGGGAGCTGTTTTTT. Residues: CASSPLFTGELFF.

This clonotype has only one observation. The conserved phenylalanine or tryptophan is not found at the CDR3 terminus, so this likely reflects a read error. Because the CDR3's place on the DNA is in doubt, the DNA is left out and the CDR3 is given as listed by TCRdb. Here the CDR3 reads CASSYGDSSNQPQQL. The V gene is TRBV5-5, the J gene TRBJ1-5; TRBD1 is taken as the D call from the table, unchecked against the DNA. Germline CDR1 is SGHKS and CDR2 is YYEKEE (reference sequence). The CDR3 is 15 residues long, counting both termini.

Concerning this clonotype itself: Sequence at one end of the junction differs from germline and may be a read error. This chain links TRBV18 with TRBJ1-5, with a possible D match to TRBD1 (6 bases). The CDR3 loop spans 13 amino acids. The germline CDR1 and CDR2 sequences are KGHSH and LQKENI. DNA for the CDR3: TGTGTCAGCTCACGGACAGGCAATCAGCCCCAGCATTTT. This encodes CVSSRTGNQPQHF.

This clonotype was found many times. The rearrangement joins TRBV18 to TRBJ1-6, with TRBD1 matching over 9 bases. The CDR3 length is 15 residues. The V and J ends lost 5 bases and 5 bases, in that order; junction bases with no gene match: 4. Germline values: CDR1 KGHSH, CDR2 LQKENI. The CDR3 nucleotides are TGTGCCAGCTCAGCTGGGACAGGGAATAATTCACCCCTCCACTTT. Its protein is CASSAGTGNNSPLHF.

This clonotype was counted many times. The chain carries TRBV7-2 and TRBJ2-5; the D gene is possibly TRBD2 (5 bases). Trimming left V 6 bases short and J 5 bases short, with 13 bases between. Germline CDR1 reads SGHTA; CDR2 reads FQGNSA. The CDR3 runs to 13 residues. The CDR3 reads CASSSSTGETQYF. CDR3 DNA: TGTGCCAGCAGTTCCTCGACGGGGGAGACCCAGTACTTC.

The chain combines TRBV28 with TRBJ2-2; 8 bases agree with TRBD1. V trimming: 6 bases; J trimming: 5 bases; junction bases outside the gene matches: 2. From germline, CDR1 is MDHEN and CDR2 SYDVKM. This CDR3 has 13 residues. The CDR3 protein is CASRRTGTGELFF. DNA of the CDR3: TGTGCCAGCAGGCGGACAGGGACCGGGGAGCTGTTTTTT.